Below, 28 T cell receptor beta chains from the same sample are listed, as sequenced in a study of CD8 T cells in ankylosing spondylitis. TCRdb re-called the 5' RACE reads through MiXCR, storing one row per CDR3 protein. The sample holds around 88,000 distinct CDR3 sequences, 8.8% seen once. Specimen: blood, either unsorted or a sorted T cell fraction (not recorded which). The receptors here all came from a male donor with ankylosing spondylitis or in good health (not recorded which).

Many counts were recorded for this clonotype. The chain uses TRBV3-1 and TRBJ2-2; 8 bases are shared with TRBD1. J was trimmed by 0 bases and V by 2 bases; bases with no gene match: 5. The CDR3 spans 17 residues. The germline V gene has CDR1 LGHDT and CDR2 YNNKEL (reference sequence). The CDR3 here is CASSQFRTGTNTGELFF. In DNA form, the CDR3 reads TGTGCCAGCAGCCAATTTCGGACAGGGACGAACACCGGGGAGCTGTTTTTT.

This chain connects TRBV6-2 or TRBV6-3 to TRBJ2-3; 9 positions match TRBD1. Germline V gene lookup returns CDR1 MNHEY and CDR2 SVGEGT. V gave up 5 bases and J gave up 10 bases; unmatched junction bases: 4. This CDR3 contains 12 residues. In DNA form, the CDR3 reads TGTGCCAGCAGTGGACAGGGGAACGCGCAGTATTTT. This translates into CASSGQGNAQYF.

This clonotype was seen at least ten times. The V call is TRBV12-3 or TRBV12-4, the J call TRBJ2-7, with TRBD1 identical over 7 bases. V was clipped by 6 bases and J by 6 bases; unmatched bases: 11. The length of the CDR3 is 14 residues. The CDR3: CASSLADRVGEQYF. DNA for the CDR3: TGTGCCAGCAGCCTAGCCGACAGGGTGGGCGAGCAGTACTTC.

This clonotype came up many times. The rearrangement links TRBV18 to TRBJ2-1; possibly TRBD2 for D (6 bases). Germline loops: CDR1 KGHSH, CDR2 LQKENI. This CDR3 has 13 residues. The V gene lost 3 bases and the J gene lost 8 bases, with 11 bases spanning the gap. In nucleotides, the CDR3 is TGTGCCAGCTCACCGATGGAGGGCCATGAGCAGTTCTTC. This sequence encodes CASSPMEGHEQFF.

There are many counts of this clonotype. The chain recombines TRBV9 with TRBJ2-5; D is perhaps TRBD1 (6 bases). V was clipped by 4 bases and J by 2 bases, with 12 bases between them. The CDR3 covers 14 residues. Germline V lookup: CDR1 SGDLS, CDR2 YYNGEE. CDR3 sequence reads: CASSLRTDQETQYF. CDR3 DNA: TGTGCCAGCAGCCTACGGACAGATCAAGAGACCCAGTACTTC.

This clonotype was recorded at least ten times. This sequence joins TRBV28 and TRBJ2-7; no clear D gene. Germline V gene lookup returns CDR1 MDHEN and CDR2 SYDVKM. This CDR3 region has 12 residues. Between the trimmed V and J ends, which lost 4 bases and 6 bases, there was a span of 10 bases. In DNA, the CDR3 is TGTGCCAGCAGTTCATACGGAACCGAGCAGTACTTC. Encoded protein: CASSSYGTEQYF.

This clonotype was detected many times. This sequence joins TRBV12-3 or TRBV12-4 and TRBJ2-1; the D gene is possibly TRBD1 (5 bases). The V and J ends lost 6 bases and 3 bases respectively, with 9 bases between them. The CDR3 totals 13 residues. The CDR3 DNA reads as TGTGCCAGCAGAGAGACAGACTACAATGAGCAGTTCTTC. Its protein product is CASRETDYNEQFF.

The table lists this clonotype with many counts. The V and J genes are TRBV2 and TRBJ1-5; D uncertain. CDR1 is SNHLY, CDR2 FYNNEI, per germline. Trimming stripped 7 bases from V and 7 bases from J, with 14 bases between. The CDR3 contains 13 residues. CDR3 sequence (DNA): TGTGCCAGCAATCAAGGGTATGAACAGCCCCAGCATTTT. Protein product: CASNQGYEQPQHF.

This clonotype has a count of ten or more. The chain recombines TRBV6-1 with TRBJ1-3; the match to TRBD1 covers 9 bases. V lost 6 bases and J lost 3; bases outside the gene matches: 6. The CDR3 sequence is 15 residues long. The germline gives CDR1 MNHNS, CDR2 SASEGT. This CDR3 reads CASREGTGNGNTIYF. The CDR3 DNA reads TGTGCCAGCAGAGAGGGGACAGGGAATGGAAACACCATATATTTT.

This clonotype was picked up many times. The V and J genes are TRBV6-1 and TRBJ1-3, with TRBD1 as a possible D gene (5 bases). With 6 bases removed from V and 0 bases from J, the gap between germline ends came to 12 bases. CDR1 is MNHNS and CDR2 is SASEGT in the germline V gene. The CDR3 spans 15 residues. As DNA, the CDR3 is TGTGCCAGCAGGGGGACGGCACCCTCTGGAAACACCATATATTTT. This codes for CASRGTAPSGNTIYF.

By proportion, this clonotype is medium-sized. The chain has TRBV20-1 and TRBJ2-1; 8 bases align to TRBD2. CDR1 DFQATT and CDR2 SNEGSKA come from the germline V gene (reference sequence). Trimming took 0 bases from V and 8 from J; bases not matched to a gene: 9. The CDR3 runs to 15 residues. For the CDR3, the DNA is TGCAGTGCTAGAGATGTGGGACTAGAAGCCCATGAGCAGTTCTTC. Amino acid sequence: CSARDVGLEAHEQFF.

This clonotype appeared many times. V is TRBV7-3 and J is TRBJ1-1; no definite D call. CDR3 size: 11 residues. Germline loops: CDR1 SGHTA, CDR2 FQGTGA. V dropped 3 bases and J dropped 11 bases, with 10 bases sitting between them. CDR3 DNA: TGTGCCAGCAGCTTGGGCGGGCCGGCTTTCTTT. It is translated as CASSLGGPAFF.

This clonotype occurred a few times. V and J are TRBV15 and TRBJ2-4; TRBD2 agrees at 13 bases. CDR1 and CDR2 from the germline V gene are LNHNV and YYDKDF (reference sequence). The CDR3 sequence is 18 residues long. The ends lost 5 bases at V and 0 bases at J; junction bases unmatched: 7. The CDR3 coding sequence is TGTGCCACCAGCCGACGGACTAGCGGGAGACTAGCCAAAAACATTCAGTACTTC. Protein: CATSRRTSGRLAKNIQYF.

This clonotype was counted ten times or more. V usage is TRBV4-2 and J usage is TRBJ2-7, with D possibly being TRBD1 or TRBD2 (6 bases each). Germline CDR1 is LGHNA and CDR2 is YNFKEQ. With 0 bases removed from V and 5 bases from J, the gap between germline ends came to 14 bases. The CDR3 is 15 residues long. The CDR3 is CASSQDQGTRNEQYF. CDR3 coding DNA: TGTGCCAGCAGCCAAGATCAGGGGACTCGCAACGAGCAGTACTTC.

This clonotype occurred many times. The chain has TRBV11-2 and TRBJ2-1; D is uncertain. The CDR3 is 14 amino acids. Germline V lookup: CDR1 SGHAT, CDR2 FQNNGV. Trimming removed 3 bases from V and 4 bases from J, with 10 bases in between. The CDR3 DNA follows: TGTGCCAGCAGCTTTAACAGAGATTACAATGAGCAGTTCTTC. Translated: CASSFNRDYNEQFF. Supplemented by reference TRBV11-2 and TRBJ2-1, the full variable domain reads EAGVAQSPRYKIIEKRQSVAFWCNPISGHATLYWYQQILGQGPKLLIQFQNNGVVDDSQLPKDRFSAERLKGVDSTLKIQPAKLEDSAVYLCASSFNRDYNEQFFGPGTRLTVL.

This clonotype was observed at least ten times. The chain links TRBV29-1 to TRBJ2-3, with TRBD2 matching 10 bases. CDR1 and CDR2 (germline): SQVTM, ANQGSEA. There are 14 residues in the CDR3. Trimming cost V 1 base and J 9 bases; bases outside gene matches: 7. The CDR3 bases are TGCAGCGTTGAAGGACTAGCGGGCACACCGACGCAGTATTTT. This gives the protein CSVEGLAGTPTQYF.

This clonotype was counted many times. The rearrangement links TRBV7-9 to TRBJ1-3, with TRBD1 matching 9 bases. Germline CDR1 and CDR2: SEHNR and FQNEAQ (reference sequence). The CDR3 consists of 15 residues. The V and J ends lost 4 bases and 5 bases, in that order; junction bases with no gene match: 6. The CDR3 protein is CASSSGGQGRNTIYF. The CDR3 region has the DNA TGTGCCAGCAGCTCCGGAGGACAGGGGAGAAACACCATATATTTT.

This clonotype was found many times. The rearrangement joins TRBV20-1 to TRBJ1-5; 8 bases fit TRBD1. The CDR3 covers 15 residues. CDR1 and CDR2 from the germline V gene are DFQATT and SNEGSKA (reference sequence). J gave up 0 bases and V 6 bases, and 7 bases lay outside the gene matches. The CDR3 DNA follows: TGCAGTGCAACGCAGGGGGCCCTTAGCAATCAGCCCCAGCATTTT. Its protein is CSATQGALSNQPQHF.

This clonotype was detected a few times. The chain recombines TRBV12-3 or TRBV12-4 with TRBJ2-5; no reliable D call. Trimming removed 3 bases from V and 4 bases from J, with 6 bases in between. There are 12 residues in the CDR3. In nucleotides, the CDR3 is TGTGCCAGCAGTTTTGAAGGAGAGACCCAGTACTTC. This codes for CASSFEGETQYF.

This clonotype was seen ten or more times. This sequence joins TRBV20-1 and TRBJ1-6; D is ambiguous. This CDR3 region has 13 residues. V shed 6 bases and J shed 6 bases, with 12 bases lying between them. The germline V gene encodes CDR1 DFQATT and CDR2 SNEGSKA (reference sequence). DNA of the CDR3: TGCAGTGCCCAACCGGCGAGTAATTCACCCCTCCACTTT. Translated: CSAQPASNSPLHF.

This clonotype showed up many times. The chain combines TRBV6-5 with TRBJ2-7; 13 bases match TRBD2. Germline assignment: CDR1 MNHEY and CDR2 SVGAGI. With 6 bases clipped from V and 5 bases from J, the junction kept 4 bases outside the gene matches. The CDR3 covers 14 residues. Here the CDR3 DNA reads TGTGCCAGCAGAACTAGCGGGGGGGAGAACGAGCAGTACTTC. This codes for CASRTSGGENEQYF.

Only a few counts were recorded for this clonotype. The chain has TRBV5-1 and TRBJ2-1; the D call may be TRBD1 or TRBD2 (6 bases each). V lost 5 bases, J lost 7 bases, and 13 bases lay in between. The length of the CDR3 is 13 residues. CDR1 and CDR2 from the germline V gene are SGHRS and YFSETQ. This CDR3 reads CASSQGGLNEQFF. CDR3 DNA: TGCGCCAGCAGTCAAGGGGGACTGAATGAGCAGTTCTTC.

The rearrangement joins TRBV29-1 to TRBJ1-1; perhaps TRBD1 as D (6 bases). The germline V and J ends were trimmed by 1 base and 1 base, with 10 bases remaining between them. The germline gives CDR1 SQVTM, CDR2 ANQGSEA. The CDR3 sequence is 14 residues long. CDR3 in amino acids: CSVEVGAANTEAFF. The CDR3 region has the DNA TGCAGCGTTGAAGTGGGGGCAGCGAACACTGAAGCTTTCTTT.

This chain connects TRBV20-1 to TRBJ2-1, with 11 nucleotides matching TRBD2. This CDR3 has 15 residues. With 0 bases clipped from V and 10 bases from J, the junction kept 8 bases outside the gene matches. Germline V gene lookup returns CDR1 DFQATT and CDR2 SNEGSKA (reference sequence). The CDR3 spells CSARDQGSGGAEQFF. As DNA, the CDR3 is TGCAGTGCTAGAGATCAGGGTAGCGGGGGGGCCGAGCAGTTCTTC.

This clonotype was counted many times. V is TRBV10-3 and J is TRBJ1-2, with TRBD1 matching 8 bases. V was clipped by 6 bases and J by 2 bases; unmatched bases: 11. From germline, CDR1 is ENHRY and CDR2 SYGVKD. The CDR3 covers 16 residues. CDR3 in DNA: TGTGCCATCAGGACCCATGACAGGGGCCAAAACTATGGCTACACCTTC. Encoded protein: CAIRTHDRGQNYGYTF.

The rearrangement uses TRBV20-1 and TRBJ1-3; no clear D. The germline CDR1 and CDR2 sequences are DFQATT and SNEGSKA (reference sequence). CDR3 length: 14 residues. V was clipped by 5 bases and J by 0 bases, with 11 bases between them. This CDR3 reads CSAPSVYSGNTIYF. The CDR3 DNA reads as TGCAGTGCTCCTTCAGTGTACTCTGGAAACACCATATATTTT.

The rearrangement joins TRBV7-9 to TRBJ2-1; a possible D gene is TRBD1 (6 bases). Trimming stripped 4 bases from V and 5 bases from J, with 18 bases between. CDR3 length: 16 amino acids. Germline V gene lookup returns CDR1 SEHNR and CDR2 FQNEAQ (reference sequence). CDR3 nucleotide sequence: TGTGCCAGCAGCTCCCAGACCGGGACAATTAACAATGAGCAGTTCTTC. This encodes CASSSQTGTINNEQFF.

The table lists this clonotype with many counts. The rearrangement uses TRBV10-3 and TRBJ2-7, with unresolved D. CDR1 and CDR2 (germline): ENHRY, SYGVKD. This CDR3 comprises 15 residues. V was trimmed by 0 bases and J by 0 bases, leaving 9 bases between them. The CDR3 DNA sequence: TGTGCCATCAGTGAGTCTGGCGGCAGCTCCTACGAGCAGTACTTC. Translated: CAISESGGSSYEQYF.